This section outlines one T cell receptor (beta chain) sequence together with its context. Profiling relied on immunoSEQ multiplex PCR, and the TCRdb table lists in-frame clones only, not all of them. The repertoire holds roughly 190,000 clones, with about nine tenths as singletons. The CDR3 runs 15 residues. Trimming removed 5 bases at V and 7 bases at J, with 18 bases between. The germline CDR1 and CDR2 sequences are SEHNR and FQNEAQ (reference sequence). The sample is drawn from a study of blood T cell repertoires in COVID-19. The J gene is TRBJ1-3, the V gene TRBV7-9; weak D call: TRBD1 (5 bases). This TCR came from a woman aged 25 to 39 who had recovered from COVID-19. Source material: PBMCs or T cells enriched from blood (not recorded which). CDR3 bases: TGTGCCAGCAGCATTGGCCTCGGGGGGACGAACACCATATATTTT. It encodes CASSIGLGGTNTIYF.